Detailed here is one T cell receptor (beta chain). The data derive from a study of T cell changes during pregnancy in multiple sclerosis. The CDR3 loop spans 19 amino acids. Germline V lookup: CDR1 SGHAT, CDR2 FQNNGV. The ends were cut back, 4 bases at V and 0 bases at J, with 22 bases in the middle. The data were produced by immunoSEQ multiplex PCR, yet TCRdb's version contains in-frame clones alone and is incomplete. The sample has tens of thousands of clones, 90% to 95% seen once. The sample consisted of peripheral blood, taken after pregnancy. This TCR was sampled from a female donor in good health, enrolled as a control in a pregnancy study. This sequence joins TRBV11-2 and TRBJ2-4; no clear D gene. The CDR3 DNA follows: TGTGCCAGCAGCTCCCTCGTTACACCTTCGAGAGGAGCCAAAAACATTCAGTACTTC. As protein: CASSSLVTPSRGAKNIQYF.